This T cell receptor (beta chain) was identified during a study of hypomethylating agent response in myelodysplastic syndrome. The assay was immunoSEQ multiplex PCR, and TCRdb's table has in-frame clones only and misses some. The table lists approximately 4,400 clones, 82% of them singletons. Germline loops: CDR1 MDHEN, CDR2 SYDVKM. The V and J ends lost 5 bases and 4 bases, in that order; junction bases with no gene match: 9. The CDR3 length is 16 residues. This receptor was obtained from a human donor with myelodysplastic syndrome. V usage is TRBV28 and J usage is TRBJ2-2; TRBD1 matches at 8 bases. This specimen was bone marrow, taken before or after starting hypomethylating agent treatment for myelodysplastic syndrome (not recorded which). CDR3 DNA: TGTGCCAGCAGTATAAGAGCAGGGGGCAGCACCGGGGAGCTGTTTTTT. Translating gives CASSIRAGGSTGELFF.